The sequence of this TCR beta chain was determined in a study of cytomegalovirus exposure and HLA in healthy donors. Across the study: A previous analysis identified 90 million to 140 million unique TCR beta sequences derived from around 200 million T cells. Regarding the study as a whole: Most sequenced TCRs were rare (though some public TCRs occurred in many donors). In a later analysis, 16,951 TCR beta sequences were associated with HLA alleles at 0.05 false discovery rate.

Note on this clone: As yet, its antigen is unknown.

Amplification used 60 Vbeta primers and 13 Jbeta primers. In the original workflow: Later reanalysis found 80 million or so unique TCR beta chains, about 11 million of them shared. Repertoires were generated with immunoSEQ multiplex PCR, while TCRdb's copy carries only in-frame clones and drops some. V and J calls and clone size are as listed in that table; D and trimming were resolved from the DNA. The table records some 140,000 clones, 70% to 80% of them present only once. The clonotype comes from a female donor in good health and CMV-seronegative. Sequenced: PBMCs.

The DNA of the CDR3 is TGCGCCAGCAGCTCCCAAATAGCGGGGGGGCCCGCCGGGGAGCTGTTTTTT. Protein sequence: CASSSQIAGGPAGELFF. The V and J genes are TRBV5-1 and TRBJ2-2; TRBD2 aligns across 11 bases. This CDR3 has 17 amino acids. J gave up 6 bases and V 3 bases, and 10 bases lay outside the gene matches. The germline CDR1 and CDR2 sequences are SGHRS and YFSETQ.